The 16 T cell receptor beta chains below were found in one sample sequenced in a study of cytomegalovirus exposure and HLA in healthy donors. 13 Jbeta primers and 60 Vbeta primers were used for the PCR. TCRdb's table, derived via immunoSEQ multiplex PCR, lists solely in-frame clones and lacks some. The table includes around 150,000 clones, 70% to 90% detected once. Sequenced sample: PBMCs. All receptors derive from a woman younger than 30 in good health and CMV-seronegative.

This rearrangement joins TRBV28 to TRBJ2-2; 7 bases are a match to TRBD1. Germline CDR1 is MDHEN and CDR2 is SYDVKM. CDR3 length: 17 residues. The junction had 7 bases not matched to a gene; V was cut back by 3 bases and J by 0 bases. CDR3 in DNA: TGTGCCAGCAGTTTTACAGGGGCTGGGCCGAACACCGGGGAGCTGTTTTTT. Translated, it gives CASSFTGAGPNTGELFF.

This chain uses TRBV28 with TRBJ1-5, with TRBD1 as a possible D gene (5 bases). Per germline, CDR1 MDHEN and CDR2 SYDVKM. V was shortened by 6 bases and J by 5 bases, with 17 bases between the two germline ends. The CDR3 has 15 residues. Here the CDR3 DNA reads TGTGCCAGCAGCCCCTCCTGGGGCCAAGATCAGCCCCAGCATTTT. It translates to CASSPSWGQDQPQHF.

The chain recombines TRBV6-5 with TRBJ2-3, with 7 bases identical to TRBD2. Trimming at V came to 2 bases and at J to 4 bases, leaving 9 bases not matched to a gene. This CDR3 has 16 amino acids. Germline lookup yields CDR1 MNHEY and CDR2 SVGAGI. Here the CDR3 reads CASSYDRASGADTQYF. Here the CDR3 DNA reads TGTGCCAGCAGTTACGATAGGGCTAGCGGAGCAGATACGCAGTATTTT.

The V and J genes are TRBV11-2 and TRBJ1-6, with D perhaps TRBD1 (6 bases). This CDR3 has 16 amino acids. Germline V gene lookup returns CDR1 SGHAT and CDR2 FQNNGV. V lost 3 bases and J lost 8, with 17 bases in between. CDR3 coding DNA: TGTGCCAGCAGCTTTGGACAGTCCCTGGGGGATTCACCCCTCCACTTT. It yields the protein CASSFGQSLGDSPLHF.

CDR3 sequence (DNA): TGCGCCAGCAGCTTGGAACCAGGCCCTCAAGAGACCCAGTACTTC. Protein product: CASSLEPGPQETQYF. The V call is TRBV5-1, the J call TRBJ2-5; no reliable D call. Germline CDR1 SGHRS, CDR2 YFSETQ. V was clipped by 0 bases and J by 2 bases, with 11 bases between them. The CDR3 extends over 15 amino acids.

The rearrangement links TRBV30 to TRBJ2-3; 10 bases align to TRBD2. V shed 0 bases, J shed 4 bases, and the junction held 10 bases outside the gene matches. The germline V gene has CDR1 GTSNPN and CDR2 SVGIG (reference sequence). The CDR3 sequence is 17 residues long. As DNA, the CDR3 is TGTGCCTGGAGTGTACGGCGGACTAGCGGCTTTCCAGATACGCAGTATTTT. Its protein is CAWSVRRTSGFPDTQYF.

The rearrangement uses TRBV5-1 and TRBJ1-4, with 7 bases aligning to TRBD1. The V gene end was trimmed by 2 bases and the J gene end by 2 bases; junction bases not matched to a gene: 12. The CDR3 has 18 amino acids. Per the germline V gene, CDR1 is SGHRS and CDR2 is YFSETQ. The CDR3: CASSFGGTGAGTNEKLFF. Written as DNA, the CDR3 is TGCGCCAGCAGCTTTGGTGGTACAGGGGCAGGGACTAATGAAAAACTGTTTTTT.

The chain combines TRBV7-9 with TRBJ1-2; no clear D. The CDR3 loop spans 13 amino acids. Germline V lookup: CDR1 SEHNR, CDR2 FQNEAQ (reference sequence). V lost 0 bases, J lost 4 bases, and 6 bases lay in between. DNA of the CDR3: TGTGCCAGCAGCTTAGCAGAGATCTATGGCTACACCTTC. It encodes CASSLAEIYGYTF. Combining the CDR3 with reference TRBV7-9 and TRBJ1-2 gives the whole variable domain DTGVSQNPRHKITKRGQNVTFRCDPISEHNRLYWYRQTLGQGPEFLTYFQNEAQLEKSRLLSDRFSAERPKGSFSTLEIQRTEQGDSAMYLCASSLAEIYGYTFGSGTRLTVV.

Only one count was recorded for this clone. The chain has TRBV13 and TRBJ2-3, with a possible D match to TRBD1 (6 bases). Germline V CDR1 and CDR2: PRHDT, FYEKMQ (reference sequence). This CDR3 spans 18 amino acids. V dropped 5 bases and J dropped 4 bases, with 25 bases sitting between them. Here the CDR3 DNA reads TGTGCCAGCAGCCGAAAGAAATTCTGGACAGTGGGGGCAGATACGCAGTATTTT. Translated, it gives CASSRKKFWTVGADTQYF.

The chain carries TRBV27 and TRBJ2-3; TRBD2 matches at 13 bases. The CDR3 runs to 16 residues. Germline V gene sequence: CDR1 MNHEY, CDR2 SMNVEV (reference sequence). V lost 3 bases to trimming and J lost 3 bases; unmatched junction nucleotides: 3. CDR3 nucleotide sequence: TGTGCCAGCAGTTTCCTACTAGCGGGAGGGACAGATACGCAGTATTTT. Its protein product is CASSFLLAGGTDTQYF.

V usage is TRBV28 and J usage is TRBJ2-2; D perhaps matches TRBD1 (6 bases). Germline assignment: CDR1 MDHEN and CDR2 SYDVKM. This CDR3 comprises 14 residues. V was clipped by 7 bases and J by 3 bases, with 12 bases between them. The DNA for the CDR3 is TGTGCCAGCACCACACAGGGCCACACCGGGGAGCTGTTTTTT. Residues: CASTTQGHTGELFF.

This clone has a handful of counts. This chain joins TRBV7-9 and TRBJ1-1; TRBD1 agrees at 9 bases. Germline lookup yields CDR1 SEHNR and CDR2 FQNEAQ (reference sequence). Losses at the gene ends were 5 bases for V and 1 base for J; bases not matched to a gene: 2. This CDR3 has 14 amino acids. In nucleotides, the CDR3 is TGTGCCAGCAGCCGGACAGGGGAGAACACTGAAGCTTTCTTT. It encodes CASSRTGENTEAFF. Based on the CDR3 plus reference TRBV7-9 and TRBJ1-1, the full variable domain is DTGVSQNPRHKITKRGQNVTFRCDPISEHNRLYWYRQTLGQGPEFLTYFQNEAQLEKSRLLSDRFSAERPKGSFSTLEIQRTEQGDSAMYLCASSRTGENTEAFFGQGTRLTVV.

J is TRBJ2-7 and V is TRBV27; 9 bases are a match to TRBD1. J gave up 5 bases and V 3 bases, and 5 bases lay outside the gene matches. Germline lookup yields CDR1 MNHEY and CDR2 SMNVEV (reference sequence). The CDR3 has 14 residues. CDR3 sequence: CASSFWTGVDEQYF. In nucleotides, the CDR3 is TGTGCCAGCAGTTTTTGGACAGGGGTAGACGAGCAGTACTTC.

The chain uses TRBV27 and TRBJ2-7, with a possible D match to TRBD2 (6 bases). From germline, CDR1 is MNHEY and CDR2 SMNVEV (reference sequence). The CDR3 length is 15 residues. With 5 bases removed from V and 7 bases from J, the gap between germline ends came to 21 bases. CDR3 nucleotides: TGTGCCAGCAGTCCCGACTGGGCGGGACTCGTAGAGCAGTACTTC. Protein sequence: CASSPDWAGLVEQYF.

CDR3 DNA sequence: TGTGCCAGCACCGGGACACAGCCAAATGAAAAACTGTTTTTT. It specifies CASTGTQPNEKLFF. The chain recombines TRBV28 with TRBJ1-4; weak D call: TRBD1 (6 bases). Trimming cost V 7 bases and J 5 bases, with 14 bases left between them. Germline V gives CDR1 MDHEN, CDR2 SYDVKM. The CDR3 extends over 14 amino acids. The variable domain in full, with the rest retrieved from reference TRBV28 and TRBJ1-4, is DVKVTQSSRYLVKRTGEKVFLECVQDMDHENMFWYRQDPGLGLRLIYFSYDVKMKEKGDIPEGYSVSREKKERFSLILESASTNQTSMYLCASTGTQPNEKLFFGSGTQLSVL.

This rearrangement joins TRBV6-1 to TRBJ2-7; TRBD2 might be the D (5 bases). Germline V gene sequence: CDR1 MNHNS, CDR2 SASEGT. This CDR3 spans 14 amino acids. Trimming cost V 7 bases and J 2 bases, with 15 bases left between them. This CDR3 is CASTRANGPYEQYF. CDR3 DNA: TGTGCCAGCACGAGGGCCAACGGGCCCTACGAGCAGTACTTC.